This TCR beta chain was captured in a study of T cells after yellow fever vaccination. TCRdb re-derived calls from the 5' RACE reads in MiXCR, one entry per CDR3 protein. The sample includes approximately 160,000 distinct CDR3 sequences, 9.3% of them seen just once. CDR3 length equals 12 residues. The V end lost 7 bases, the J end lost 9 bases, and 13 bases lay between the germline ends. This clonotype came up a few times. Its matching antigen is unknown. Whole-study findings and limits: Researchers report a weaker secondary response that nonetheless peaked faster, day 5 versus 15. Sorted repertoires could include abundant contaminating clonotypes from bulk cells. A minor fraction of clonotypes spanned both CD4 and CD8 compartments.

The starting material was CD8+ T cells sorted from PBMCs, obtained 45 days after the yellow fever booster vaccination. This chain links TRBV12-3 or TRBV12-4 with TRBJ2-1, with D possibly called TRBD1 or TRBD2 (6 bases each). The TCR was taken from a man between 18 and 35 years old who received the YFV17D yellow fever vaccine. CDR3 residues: CASTPGGTEQFF. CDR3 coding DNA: TGTGCCAGCACCCCCGGGGGCACTGAGCAGTTCTTC.